The clone carrying this TCR beta chain was seen at least ten times. Its antigen is undetermined. This CDR3 region has 14 residues. The germline CDR1 and CDR2 sequences are SGHTA and FQGNSA. V was pared by 3 bases and J by 4 bases, with 12 bases between. This record comes from a study of T cells in Graves' hyperthyroidism and ophthalmopathy. It was considered stable Graves' hyperthyroidism when ophthalmopathy did not progress within 18 months. Whole-study findings and limits: Among clonotypes expanded in thyroid above 0.001, most were also found in blood.

Amplified TCR beta CDR3 regions derived from RNA transcripts. The HTBI primer set drove a first-round RT-PCR of the TCR CDR3. TCRdb ran MiXCR on the multiplex PCR reads and lists one entry per CDR3 protein. The sample contains some 210,000 distinct CDR3 sequences, under 20% of which appear only once. The rearrangement joins TRBV7-2 to TRBJ2-5; D is possibly TRBD2 (7 bases). Sequenced material: blood. This clonotype was obtained from a man aged 50-59 years with Graves' hyperthyroidism. In DNA, the CDR3 is TGTGCCAGCAGCTTCTGGGGGGGCCCAGAGACCCAGTACTTC. This sequence encodes CASSFWGGPETQYF.